The table lists the clone carrying this TCR beta chain with a few counts. The germline gives CDR1 SGHNT, CDR2 YENEEA. The V and J ends lost 5 bases and 3 bases, in that order; junction bases with no gene match: 12. CDR3 length: 17 amino acids. In the original workflow: Estimated nucleated cell counts came from reference gene primer amplification. TCRdb keeps only in-frame clones here, not all; method: immunoSEQ multiplex PCR. The V and J calls and the clone size are those of that table, but D and trimming were determined from the DNA. The sample has just under 20,000 clones; 70% to 90% are singletons. The record originates from a study of blood T cell repertoires in COVID-19.

The genes are TRBV11-3 and TRBJ2-7; TRBD2 agrees at 11 bases. This receptor was identified in a human donor with active COVID-19. The donor label of this sample is uncertain. Sequenced sample: peripheral blood. CDR3 sequence reads: CASSLRWRTSGHYEQYF. The CDR3 nucleotides read TGTGCCAGCAGCCTCCGGTGGAGGACTAGCGGGCACTACGAGCAGTACTTC.